The clone carrying this TCR beta chain was observed once. This entry comes from a study of PD-L1 blockade in urothelial cancer. Study-wide context: In the patient group, about 90% of the roughly 29 were males with bladder-origin urothelial cancer.

Using immunoSEQ multiplex PCR, the repertoire was profiled, and TCRdb retains in-frame clones only, with some absent. This table holds 35,000 to 45,000 clones, 91% found once. Losses at the gene ends were 5 bases for V and 10 bases for J; bases not matched to a gene: 14. The CDR3 has 16 residues. Germline V CDR1 and CDR2: MDHEN, SYDVKM. Regarding time point: pretreatment peripheral blood. The V and J genes are TRBV28 and TRBJ2-1; TRBD1 matches 10 bases. This receptor was identified in a woman aged 55-75 years with urothelial cancer. The input for sequencing was PBMCs, taken around atezolizumab (anti-PD-L1) treatment. The CDR3 spells CASSPRPGQGRGEQFF. In DNA, the CDR3 is TGTGCCAGCAGTCCACGACCGGGACAGGGGCGAGGAGAGCAGTTCTTC.